This T cell receptor beta chain was captured by sequencing in a study of PD-1 and CTLA-4 blockade in melanoma. Data came from immunoSEQ multiplex PCR; TCRdb stores just in-frame clones and leaves some out. The sample contains tens of thousands of clones, approximately 89% of which appear only once. The CDR3 is 15 residues long. V lost 5 bases to trimming and J lost 6 bases, with 16 bases between them. Germline V gives CDR1 SGHAT, CDR2 FQNNGV. The source was CD8+ T cells from peripheral blood, collected from a patient given anti-PD-1 treatment. V and J are TRBV11-2 and TRBJ2-2; D remains unclear. The TCR was taken from a human donor with melanoma. This CDR3 reads CASSPYREGPGELFF. The CDR3 DNA is TGTGCCAGCAGCCCCTACCGTGAAGGGCCCGGGGAGCTGTTTTTT.